The rows below give T cell receptor beta chains drawn from one sample of a study of shared clonotypes between healthy human individuals. TCRdb keeps only in-frame clones here, not all; method: immunoSEQ multiplex PCR. The table includes 450,000 to 700,000 clones, 95% to 96% detected once. Sample: naive CD8+ T cells sorted from blood. These receptors originate from a woman aged 25 to 45 in good health. Both conserved end residues are part of each CDR3. Each record gives: J gene, V gene, clone size, D gene, CDR3 DNA, CDR3 protein. The D gene is left open where the match is weak. Expanded clones are given a class, and other clones once, few, many or no size at all.

j_call: TRBJ2-7
v_call: TRBV19
clone_size: once
d_call: .
cdr3_nt: TGTGCCAGTAGTTCCGGGGCGGACTACGAGCAGTACTTC
cdr3_aa: CASSSGADYEQYF

j_call: TRBJ2-7
v_call: TRBV7-9
clone_size: .
d_call: .
cdr3_nt: TGTGCCAGCGGCCCTTCCTACGAGCAGTACTTC
cdr3_aa: CASGPSYEQYF

j_call: TRBJ1-2
v_call: TRBV27
clone_size: .
d_call: .
cdr3_nt: TGTGCCAGCAGACCCGGACGGGGCTATGGCTACACCTTC
cdr3_aa: CASRPGRGYGYTF

j_call: TRBJ2-6
v_call: TRBV27
clone_size: once
d_call: .
cdr3_nt: TGTGCCAGCAGTAGGGGGGACAGAACCTCTGGGGCCAACGTCCTGACTTTC
cdr3_aa: CASSRGDRTSGANVLTF

j_call: TRBJ2-1
v_call: TRBV4-2
clone_size: .
d_call: TRBD2
cdr3_nt: TGTGCCAGCAGCCAGGGACTAGCGGGACACAATGAGCAGTTCTTC
cdr3_aa: CASSQGLAGHNEQFF

j_call: TRBJ2-7
v_call: TRBV13
clone_size: .
d_call: .
cdr3_nt: TGTGCCAGCAGCATCGGACGGAACTACGAGCAGTACTTC
cdr3_aa: CASSIGRNYEQYF

j_call: TRBJ2-3
v_call: TRBV4-1
clone_size: .
d_call: TRBD2
cdr3_nt: TGCGCCAGCAGCCACAGACTAGCGGGTAAAGATACGCAGTATTTT
cdr3_aa: CASSHRLAGKDTQYF

j_call: TRBJ2-5
v_call: TRBV5-4
clone_size: .
d_call: .
cdr3_nt: TGTGCCAGCAGCTTGGGTGCGAACACTGAGCAGTACTTC
cdr3_aa: CASSLGANTEQYF

j_call: TRBJ2-1
v_call: TRBV28
clone_size: .
d_call: TRBD1
cdr3_nt: TGTGCCAGCAGACTAGGGACAGGGGGTTTGAATGAGCAGTTCTTC
cdr3_aa: CASRLGTGGLNEQFF

j_call: TRBJ2-7
v_call: TRBV18
clone_size: .
d_call: .
cdr3_nt: TGTGCCAGCTCACCGGGGGACGAGGGAAACTACGAGCAGTACTTC
cdr3_aa: CASSPGDEGNYEQYF

j_call: TRBJ2-3
v_call: TRBV27
clone_size: .
d_call: .
cdr3_nt: TGTGCCAGCAGTTTATCGGAAGGCACAGATACGCAGTATTTT
cdr3_aa: CASSLSEGTDTQYF

j_call: TRBJ2-1
v_call: TRBV7-9
clone_size: .
d_call: TRBD2
cdr3_nt: TGTGCCAGCAGCTCTTGGACTAGCGGGAGGGGCAGTGAGCAGTTCTTC
cdr3_aa: CASSSWTSGRGSEQFF

j_call: TRBJ2-7
v_call: TRBV4-2
clone_size: .
d_call: .
cdr3_nt: TGTGCCAGCAGCCAAGACCTGTGGCGGGAAGGGTCCTACGAGCAGTACTTC
cdr3_aa: CASSQDLWREGSYEQYF

j_call: TRBJ2-7
v_call: TRBV5-6
clone_size: .
d_call: TRBD2
cdr3_nt: TGTGCCAGCAGCTTCACGACTAGCGGGAGGAACGAGCAGTACTTC
cdr3_aa: CASSFTTSGRNEQYF

j_call: TRBJ2-1
v_call: TRBV12-2
clone_size: .
d_call: .
cdr3_nt: TGTGCAAGTCGCTTATCGACTAGAGGGCATTGCTCCTACAATGAGCAGTTCTTC
cdr3_aa: CASRLSTRGHCSYNEQFF

j_call: TRBJ1-2
v_call: TRBV28
clone_size: .
d_call: TRBD1
cdr3_nt: TGTGCCAGCAGAGCTACAGGGGATCAAGGCTACACCTTC
cdr3_aa: CASRATGDQGYTF

j_call: TRBJ2-1
v_call: TRBV15
clone_size: .
d_call: .
cdr3_nt: TGTGCCACCAGCAGACCCTACAATGAGCAGTTCTTC
cdr3_aa: CATSRPYNEQFF

j_call: TRBJ1-1
v_call: TRBV28
clone_size: .
d_call: TRBD1
cdr3_nt: TGTGCCAGCAGTTTTCGACAGGGAGTCACTGAAGCTTTCTTT
cdr3_aa: CASSFRQGVTEAFF

j_call: TRBJ2-7
v_call: TRBV10-2
clone_size: .
d_call: .
cdr3_nt: TGCGCCAGCAGTGAAACCTCCTACGAGCAGTACTTC
cdr3_aa: CASSETSYEQYF

j_call: TRBJ2-7
v_call: TRBV4-1
clone_size: few
d_call: TRBD1
cdr3_nt: TGCGCCAGCAGCCCACGCAGGGGGTACGAGCAGTACTTC
cdr3_aa: CASSPRRGYEQYF

j_call: TRBJ2-7
v_call: TRBV4-1
clone_size: .
d_call: TRBD2
cdr3_nt: TGCGCCAGCAGCCAAGGGGCGGGAGACGAGCAGTACTTC
cdr3_aa: CASSQGAGDEQYF

j_call: TRBJ2-1
v_call: TRBV27
clone_size: .
d_call: .
cdr3_nt: TGTGCCAGCAACTCTGGGGGGGGCTTGGGCTACAATGAGCAGTTCTTC
cdr3_aa: CASNSGGGLGYNEQFF

j_call: TRBJ1-1
v_call: TRBV28
clone_size: few
d_call: .
cdr3_nt: TGTGCCAGCAGTTTATTCAGGGGTTTGAACACTGAAGCTTTCTTT
cdr3_aa: CASSLFRGLNTEAFF

j_call: TRBJ2-7
v_call: TRBV5-4
clone_size: .
d_call: TRBD1
cdr3_nt: TGTGCCAGCAGCTGGGGGACAGGGAGCTACGAGCAGTACTTC
cdr3_aa: CASSWGTGSYEQYF